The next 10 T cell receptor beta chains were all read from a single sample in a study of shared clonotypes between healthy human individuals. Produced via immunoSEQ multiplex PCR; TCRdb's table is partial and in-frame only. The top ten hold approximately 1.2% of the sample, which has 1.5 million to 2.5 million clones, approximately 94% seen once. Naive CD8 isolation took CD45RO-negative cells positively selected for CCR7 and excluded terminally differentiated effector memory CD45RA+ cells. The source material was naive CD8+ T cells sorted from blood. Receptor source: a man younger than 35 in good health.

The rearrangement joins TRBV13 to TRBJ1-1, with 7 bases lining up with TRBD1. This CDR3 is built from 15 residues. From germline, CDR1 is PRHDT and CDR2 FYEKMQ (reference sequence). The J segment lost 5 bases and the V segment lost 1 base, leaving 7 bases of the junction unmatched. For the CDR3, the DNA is TGTGCCAGCAGCTTAGAACTGGCAGGGGGGACTGAAGCTTTCTTT. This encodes CASSLELAGGTEAFF.

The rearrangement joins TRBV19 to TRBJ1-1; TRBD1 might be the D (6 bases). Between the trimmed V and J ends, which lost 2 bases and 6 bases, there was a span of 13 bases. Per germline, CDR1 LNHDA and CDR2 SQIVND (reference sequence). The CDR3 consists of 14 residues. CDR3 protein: CASSIRGALAEAFF. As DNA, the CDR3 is TGTGCCAGTAGTATACGGGGGGCCCTGGCTGAAGCTTTCTTT.

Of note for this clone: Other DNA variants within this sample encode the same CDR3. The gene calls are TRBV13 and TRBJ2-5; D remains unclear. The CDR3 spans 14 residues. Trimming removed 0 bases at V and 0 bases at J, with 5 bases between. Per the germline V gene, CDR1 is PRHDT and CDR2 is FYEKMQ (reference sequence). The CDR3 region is CASSLGGYQETQYF. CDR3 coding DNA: TGTGCCAGCAGCTTAGGGGGGTACCAAGAGACCCAGTACTTC.

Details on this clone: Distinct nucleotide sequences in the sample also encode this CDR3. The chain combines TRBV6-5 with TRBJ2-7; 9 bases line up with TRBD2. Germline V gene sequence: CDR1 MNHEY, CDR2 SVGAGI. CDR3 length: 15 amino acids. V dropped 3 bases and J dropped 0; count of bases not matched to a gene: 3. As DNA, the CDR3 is TGTGCCAGCAGTTATTCTAGCGGGGTCTCCTACGAGCAGTACTTC. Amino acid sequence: CASSYSSGVSYEQYF.

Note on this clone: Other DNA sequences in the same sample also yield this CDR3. The CDR3 region is CASSAGASYEQYF. The CDR3 region has the DNA TGTGCCAGCAGTGCCGGGGCTTCCTACGAGCAGTACTTC. The chain couples TRBV11-2 to TRBJ2-7; the D call may be TRBD1 or TRBD2 (5 bases each). Germline V lookup: CDR1 SGHAT, CDR2 FQNNGV. The germline V and J ends were trimmed by 6 bases and 1 base, with 10 bases remaining between them. CDR3 length equals 13 residues.

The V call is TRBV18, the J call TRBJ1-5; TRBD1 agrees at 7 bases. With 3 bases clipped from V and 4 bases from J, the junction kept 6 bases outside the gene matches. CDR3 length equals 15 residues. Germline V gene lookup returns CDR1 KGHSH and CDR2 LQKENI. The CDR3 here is CASSPTSGGNQPQHF. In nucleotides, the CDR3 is TGTGCCAGCTCACCTACCTCAGGGGGAAATCAGCCCCAGCATTTT.

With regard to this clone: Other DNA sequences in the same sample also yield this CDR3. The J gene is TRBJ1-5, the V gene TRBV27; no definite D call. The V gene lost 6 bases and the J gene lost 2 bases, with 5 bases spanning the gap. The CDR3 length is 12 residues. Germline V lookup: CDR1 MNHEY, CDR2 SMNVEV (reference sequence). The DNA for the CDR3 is TGTGCCAGCAGCCCCGGCAATCAGCCCCAGCATTTT. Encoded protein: CASSPGNQPQHF.

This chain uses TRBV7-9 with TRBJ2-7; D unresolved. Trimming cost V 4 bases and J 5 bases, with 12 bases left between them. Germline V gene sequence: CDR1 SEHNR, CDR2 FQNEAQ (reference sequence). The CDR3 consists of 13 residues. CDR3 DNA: TGTGCCAGCAGCTCGCCTACGGGCCACGAGCAGTACTTC. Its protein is CASSSPTGHEQYF.

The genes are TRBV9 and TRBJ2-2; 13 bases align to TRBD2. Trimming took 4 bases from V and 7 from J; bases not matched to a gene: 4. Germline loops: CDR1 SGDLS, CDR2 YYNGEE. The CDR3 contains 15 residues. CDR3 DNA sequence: TGTGCCAGCAGCACTAGCGGGGGGGCTGGCGGGGAGCTGTTTTTT. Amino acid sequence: CASSTSGGAGGELFF.

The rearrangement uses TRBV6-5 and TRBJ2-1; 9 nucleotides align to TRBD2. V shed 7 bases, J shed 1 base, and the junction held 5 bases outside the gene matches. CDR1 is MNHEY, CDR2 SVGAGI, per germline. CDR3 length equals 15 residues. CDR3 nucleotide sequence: TGTGCCAGCACCCTTAGCGGGAGTTCCTACAATGAGCAGTTCTTC. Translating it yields CASTLSGSSYNEQFF.